Each of the 11 T cell receptor beta chains below was sequenced from the same sample in a study of Ad26.COV2.S vaccination and SARS-CoV-2 variants. Assay used: immunoSEQ multiplex PCR; TCRdb lists only in-frame clones, some missing. The table has 350,000 to 400,000 clones, around nine tenths seen once. Treatment reported: 15 to 20 received Ad26.COV2.S at low or high dose, single or two shots; 5 received placebo; per-sample allocation not given. It was on day 63 after the first vaccine or placebo injection that samples were taken. Sample: peripheral blood, taken in a trial of Ad26.COV2.S vaccine versus placebo. The receptors originated from a person between 18 and 59 years old who received the Ad26.COV2.S COVID-19 vaccine or a placebo.

The chain recombines TRBV7-2 with TRBJ2-2; 7 nucleotides match TRBD1. The germline gives CDR1 SGHTA, CDR2 FQGNSA. The ends lost 3 bases at V and 4 bases at J; junction bases unmatched: 5. CDR3 length: 15 residues. DNA for the CDR3: TGTGCCAGCAGCTTTTTCCCAGGGGGCACCGGGGAGCTGTTTTTT. It translates to CASSFFPGGTGELFF.

J is TRBJ1-1 and V is TRBV27, with D perhaps matching TRBD1 (5 bases). The germline gives CDR1 MNHEY, CDR2 SMNVEV (reference sequence). The ends were cut back, 8 bases at V and 1 base at J, with 14 bases in the middle. The CDR3 contains 14 residues. CDR3 in DNA: TGTGCCAGCGGCCCAGGGATGCGGAACACTGAAGCTTTCTTT. Amino acids: CASGPGMRNTEAFF.

CDR3 sequence (DNA): TGCGCCAGCAGCCAGTTGCAAGGGGTCGTCACAGATACGCAGTATTTT. Translation: CASSQLQGVVTDTQYF. The chain recombines TRBV4-1 with TRBJ2-3; tentatively, D is TRBD1 (5 bases). Germline-derived CDR1 and CDR2 are MGHRA and YSYEKL. The CDR3 loop spans 16 amino acids. V lost 3 bases and J 2 bases, leaving 15 bases between the germline ends.

The rearrangement uses TRBV7-9 and TRBJ1-2, with a tentative D call TRBD1 (6 bases). V was pared by 1 base and J by 3 bases, with 12 bases between. The CDR3 totals 15 residues. In germline, CDR1 is SEHNR, CDR2 FQNEAQ (reference sequence). The DNA of the CDR3 is TGTGCCAGCAGCTTAGGAGGGGGAGCCGACTATGGCTACACCTTC. It translates to CASSLGGGADYGYTF.

This chain connects TRBV5-4 to TRBJ2-5; no clear D gene. V was trimmed by 3 bases and J by 4 bases, leaving 16 bases between them. The CDR3 length is 15 residues. From germline, CDR1 is SGHNT and CDR2 YYREEE (reference sequence). The CDR3 DNA is TGTGCCAGCAGCTCCCAAACATCAAACCGAGAGACCCAGTACTTC. Its protein is CASSSQTSNRETQYF.

This clone was seen a few times. This chain links TRBV3-1 (or the pseudogene TRBV3-2) with TRBJ2-7; D possibly corresponds to TRBD2 (5 bases). The CDR3 totals 14 residues. Trimming left V 2 bases short and J 6 bases short, with 14 bases between. Per the germline V gene, CDR1 is LGHDT and CDR2 is YNNKEL (reference sequence). CDR3 sequence (DNA): TGTGCCAGCAGCCAACTAGCTTCCTCCCCCGAGCAGTACTTC. This sequence encodes CASSQLASSPEQYF.

This clone occurred a few times. The chain combines TRBV19 with TRBJ1-6; TRBD1 aligns across 8 bases. This CDR3 comprises 16 residues. Germline V gives CDR1 LNHDA, CDR2 SQIVND (reference sequence). The V gene end was trimmed by 3 bases and the J gene end by 4 bases; junction bases not matched to a gene: 5. CDR3 loop: CASSMGGQGYNSPLHF. CDR3 coding DNA: TGTGCCAGTAGTATGGGCGGACAGGGATATAATTCACCCCTCCACTTT.

This clone turned up a few times. The sample has other DNA sequences that encode this CDR3 too. J is TRBJ2-7 and V is TRBV18, with D uncertain. The germline gives CDR1 KGHSH, CDR2 LQKENI. The CDR3 contains 12 residues. Trimming left V 3 bases short and J 3 bases short, with 6 bases between. In DNA form, the CDR3 reads TGTGCCAGCTCACCGGGCAACTACGAGCAGTACTTC. Protein sequence: CASSPGNYEQYF.

The rearrangement uses TRBV7-8 and TRBJ2-3; D is unresolved. CDR3 length equals 14 residues. Germline V gene sequence: CDR1 SGHVS, CDR2 FQNEAQ. Trimming took 1 base from V and 4 from J, leaving 9 bases between them. Here the CDR3 DNA reads TGTGCCAGCAGCTTAGTACGTAGGGCAGATACGCAGTATTTT. Its protein product is CASSLVRRADTQYF.

CDR3 region: CASSISGGVGGANVLTF. The CDR3 DNA is TGTGCCAGTAGTATCTCAGGGGGCGTGGGTGGGGCCAACGTCCTGACTTTC. This rearrangement joins TRBV19 to TRBJ2-6; TRBD1 agrees at 8 bases. CDR3 length: 17 amino acids. After removal of 3 bases from V and 3 bases from J, the junction contained 7 bases not matched to a gene. Germline assignment: CDR1 LNHDA and CDR2 SQIVND (reference sequence).

J is TRBJ1-2 and V is TRBV5-4; 8 bases are a match to TRBD1. The CDR3 sequence is 15 residues long. Trimming cost V 6 bases and J 3 bases; bases outside gene matches: 10. Germline V CDR1 and CDR2: SGHNT, YYREEE (reference sequence). The CDR3 sequence is CASTEDPTGDYGYTF. CDR3 bases: TGTGCCAGCACCGAAGATCCGACAGGGGACTATGGCTACACCTTC.